The 23 T cell receptor beta chains below were found in one sample sequenced in a study of long-term antiretroviral therapy in people with HIV. Assay version v3.0 of immunoSEQ was used, and it was run at survey level. Measured with immunoSEQ multiplex PCR; TCRdb has only the in-frame clones, and not every one. Of about 18,000 clones listed, roughly nine tenths are singletons. The material was unsorted PBMCs, obtained 3 years after starting antiretroviral therapy. The receptors were gathered from a man between 45 and 60 years old with HIV.

The gene calls are TRBV5-6 and TRBJ2-6, with TRBD1 as a possible D gene (6 bases). Germline lookup yields CDR1 SGHDT and CDR2 YYEEEE. Trimming took off 0 bases at V and 2 bases at J, with 6 bases between the two ends. The CDR3 loop spans 15 amino acids. CDR3 sequence: CASSLEGAGANVLTF. The CDR3 DNA sequence: TGTGCCAGCAGCTTGGAGGGGGCTGGGGCCAACGTCCTGACTTTC.

The chain joins TRBV27 to TRBJ2-7, with D possibly called TRBD1 or TRBD2 (5 bases each). The length of the CDR3 is 15 residues. V shed 6 bases and J shed 2 bases, with 17 bases lying between them. The germline V gene has CDR1 MNHEY and CDR2 SMNVEV (reference sequence). In DNA form, the CDR3 reads TGTGCCAGCAGATCTCCCCGGGACGGGACCTACGAGCAGTACTTC. Translating gives CASRSPRDGTYEQYF.

The V call is TRBV6-6, the J call TRBJ2-7; D gene ambiguous. V was shortened by 1 base and J by 2 bases, with 6 bases between the two germline ends. Germline loops: CDR1 MNHNY, CDR2 SVGAGI (reference sequence). The CDR3 contains 13 residues. The CDR3 spells CASSYLETYEQYF. The CDR3 region has the DNA TGTGCCAGCAGTTACTTAGAAACCTACGAGCAGTACTTC.

This chain uses TRBV14 with TRBJ1-4; TRBD1 agrees at 7 bases. V was clipped by 1 base and J by 4 bases; unmatched bases: 9. The CDR3 spans 17 residues. Per the germline V gene, CDR1 is SGHDN and CDR2 is FVKESK. CDR3 protein: CASSQVQQGTLNEKLFF. Written as DNA, the CDR3 is TGTGCCAGCAGCCAAGTCCAACAGGGGACGCTTAATGAAAAACTGTTTTTT.

CDR3 in amino acids: CASSTSSYNEQFF. The CDR3 coding sequence is TGTGCCAGCAGTACTAGCTCCTACAATGAGCAGTTCTTC. The chain carries TRBV27 and TRBJ2-1, with D possibly matching TRBD2 (5 bases). Germline V gives CDR1 MNHEY, CDR2 SMNVEV (reference sequence). V lost 5 bases and J lost 0, with 5 bases in between. This CDR3 comprises 13 residues.

The rearrangement uses TRBV27 and TRBJ1-1; D uncertain. The germline gives CDR1 MNHEY, CDR2 SMNVEV (reference sequence). The length of the CDR3 is 16 residues. The V end was cut by 7 bases, the J end by 2 bases, with 20 bases between. The CDR3 region has the DNA TGTGCCAGCACCCCTGGAGTGGGTCCCTTTAACACTGAAGCTTTCTTT. As protein: CASTPGVGPFNTEAFF.

CDR3 region: CASTQGLNTEAFF. DNA for the CDR3: TGCGCCAGCACGCAGGGGCTGAACACTGAAGCTTTCTTT. The genes are TRBV5-1 and TRBJ1-1, with a weak D call TRBD1 (6 bases). Germline V gives CDR1 SGHRS, CDR2 YFSETQ. Trimming removed 6 bases at V and 0 bases at J, with 9 bases between. The CDR3 contains 13 residues.

This clone was counted between two and nine times. The genes are TRBV2 and TRBJ2-3, with D possibly matching TRBD2 (6 bases). Germline V gene lookup returns CDR1 SNHLY and CDR2 FYNNEI. The V end was cut by 4 bases, the J end by 8 bases, with 10 bases between. The CDR3 extends over 12 amino acids. The CDR3 reads CASSVRGGTQYF. The CDR3 region has the DNA TGTGCCAGCAGTGTGCGGGGTGGTACGCAGTATTTT.

V gene TRBV19 combines with J gene TRBJ1-2, with a possible D match to TRBD1 (6 bases). Germline V gene data show CDR1 as LNHDA and CDR2 as SQIVND (reference sequence). Trimming left V 3 bases short and J 5 bases short, with 10 bases between. The CDR3 totals 13 residues. The CDR3 is CASSIGQPYGYTF. The CDR3 DNA is TGTGCCAGTAGTATCGGACAGCCTTATGGCTACACCTTC. The full variable domain, with the rest looked up from reference TRBV19 and TRBJ1-2, is DGGITQSPKYLFRKEGQNVTLSCEQNLNHDAMYWYRQDPGQGLRLIYYSQIVNDFQKGDIAEGYSVSREKKESFPLTVTSAQKNPTAFYLCASSIGQPYGYTFGSGTRLTVV.

The rearrangement uses TRBV5-1 and TRBJ2-1; D is uncertain. The germline gives CDR1 SGHRS, CDR2 YFSETQ. The length of the CDR3 is 13 residues. V lost 5 bases and J 0 bases, leaving 6 bases between the germline ends. The CDR3 coding sequence is TGCGCCAGCAGTAGCCCCTCCTACAATGAGCAGTTCTTC. Amino acid sequence: CASSSPSYNEQFF.

The chain is built from TRBV19 and TRBJ2-1; 9 nucleotides line up with TRBD1. This CDR3 is 14 amino acids long. V was clipped by 9 bases and J by 8 bases; unmatched bases: 11. Germline CDR1 is LNHDA and CDR2 is SQIVND (reference sequence). The CDR3 here is CASLARDRAYEQFF. In nucleotides, the CDR3 is TGTGCCAGCTTGGCCCGGGACAGGGCCTATGAGCAGTTCTTC. Variable domain in full (rest from reference TRBV19 and TRBJ2-1): DGGITQSPKYLFRKEGQNVTLSCEQNLNHDAMYWYRQDPGQGLRLIYYSQIVNDFQKGDIAEGYSVSREKKESFPLTVTSAQKNPTAFYLCASLARDRAYEQFFGPGTRLTVL.

The chain links TRBV9 to TRBJ2-5; D is perhaps TRBD1 or TRBD2 (5 bases each). Germline CDR1 reads SGDLS; CDR2 reads YYNGEE. V lost 4 bases, J lost 3 bases, and 13 bases lay in between. The CDR3 is made up of 14 amino acids. Here the CDR3 DNA reads TGTGCCAGCAGCAGGGGTTTCGGGGAAGAGACCCAGTACTTC. This translates into CASSRGFGEETQYF.

The chain is built from TRBV29-1 and TRBJ2-1, with D tentatively TRBD1 (7 bases). The CDR3 loop spans 14 amino acids. The V end was cut by 2 bases, the J end by 5 bases, with 13 bases between. Germline loops: CDR1 SQVTM, CDR2 ANQGSEA. The CDR3 region is CSVESTGEDNEQFF. CDR3 coding DNA: TGCAGCGTTGAAAGTACAGGGGAGGACAATGAGCAGTTCTTC.

V is TRBV19 and J is TRBJ1-5; 9 nucleotides align to TRBD1. Per the germline V gene, CDR1 is LNHDA and CDR2 is SQIVND (reference sequence). The CDR3 has 14 amino acids. Losses at the gene ends were 6 bases for V and 5 bases for J; bases not matched to a gene: 5. The CDR3 sequence: CASSMGQGHQPQHF. The CDR3 DNA sequence: TGTGCCAGTAGCATGGGACAGGGTCATCAGCCCCAGCATTTT.

The chain uses TRBV19 and TRBJ2-4, with D tentatively TRBD2 (5 bases). Trimming removed 6 bases at V and 9 bases at J, with 18 bases between. CDR3 size: 14 residues. Germline values: CDR1 LNHDA, CDR2 SQIVND (reference sequence). DNA of the CDR3: TGTGCCAGTAGGACACTAGGGATAGTCGGCATTCAGTACTTC. This gives the protein CASRTLGIVGIQYF.

V is TRBV27 and J is TRBJ2-7; the D is unclear. The CDR3 totals 14 residues. Germline V CDR1 and CDR2: MNHEY, SMNVEV (reference sequence). Trimming took off 1 base at V and 2 bases at J, with 9 bases between the two ends. The CDR3 here is CASSLLGNTYEQYF. The CDR3 bases are TGTGCCAGCAGTTTATTGGGGAACACCTACGAGCAGTACTTC.

The V gene is TRBV25-1, the J gene TRBJ2-7, with D possibly being TRBD1 (5 bases). CDR1 is MGHDK and CDR2 is SYGVNS in the germline V gene. The CDR3 consists of 14 residues. Deletions cut 5 bases from V and 2 bases from J, with 13 bases between. The CDR3 bases are TGTGCCAGCAGTCCCAGGACAAAGGCCTACGAGCAGTACTTC. Translating it yields CASSPRTKAYEQYF.

The CDR3 sequence: CASSPGQFYGYTF. CDR3 sequence (DNA): TGTGCCAGCAGCCCGGGACAGTTCTATGGCTACACCTTC. The V gene is TRBV7-6, the J gene TRBJ1-2; 7 bases match TRBD1. J gave up 4 bases and V 5 bases, and 4 bases lay outside the gene matches. Germline loops: CDR1 SGHVS, CDR2 FNYEAQ. The CDR3 sequence is 13 residues long.

The chain couples TRBV6-1 to TRBJ1-5; D unclear. CDR3 length equals 18 residues. Germline V gene sequence: CDR1 MNHNS, CDR2 SASEGT. Trimming cost V 0 bases and J 0 bases, with 15 bases left between them. The CDR3 reads CASSEAVVPLYSNQPQHF. The DNA of the CDR3 is TGTGCCAGCAGTGAAGCGGTGGTTCCCCTTTATAGCAATCAGCCCCAGCATTTT.

The chain recombines TRBV5-4 with TRBJ2-3, with D possibly being TRBD1 (7 bases). The CDR3 contains 15 residues. The V and J ends lost 2 bases and 3 bases respectively, with 13 bases between them. Germline loops: CDR1 SGHNT, CDR2 YYREEE (reference sequence). The DNA for the CDR3 is TGTGCCAGCAGCTTTCCGGCAGGGGGGACAGATACGCAGTATTTT. It encodes CASSFPAGGTDTQYF.

The chain joins TRBV7-9 to TRBJ1-4; 8 bases align to TRBD1. J was trimmed by 5 bases and V by 6 bases; bases with no gene match: 5. This CDR3 is 14 amino acids long. Germline lookup yields CDR1 SEHNR and CDR2 FQNEAQ (reference sequence). CDR3 amino acids: CASSSDRENEKLFF. The CDR3 DNA follows: TGTGCCAGCAGTTCGGACAGGGAGAATGAAAAACTGTTTTTT.

This chain links TRBV15 with TRBJ1-4; D call uncertain. The germline V and J ends were trimmed by 4 bases and 7 bases, with 4 bases remaining between them. Germline lookup yields CDR1 LNHNV and CDR2 YYDKDF (reference sequence). CDR3 length: 11 residues. This CDR3 reads CATSTFEKLFF. CDR3 bases: TGTGCCACCAGCACCTTTGAAAAACTGTTTTTT.

V gene TRBV11-2 combines with J gene TRBJ1-3; TRBD1 agrees at 8 bases. The V segment lost 4 bases and the J segment 2 bases; nucleotides outside the gene matches: 7. This CDR3 spans 16 amino acids. Per germline, CDR1 SGHAT and CDR2 FQNNGV. The CDR3 DNA reads TGTGCCAGCAGCTCCCAGGGGGCCCAAACTGGAAACACCATATATTTT. This gives the protein CASSSQGAQTGNTIYF.